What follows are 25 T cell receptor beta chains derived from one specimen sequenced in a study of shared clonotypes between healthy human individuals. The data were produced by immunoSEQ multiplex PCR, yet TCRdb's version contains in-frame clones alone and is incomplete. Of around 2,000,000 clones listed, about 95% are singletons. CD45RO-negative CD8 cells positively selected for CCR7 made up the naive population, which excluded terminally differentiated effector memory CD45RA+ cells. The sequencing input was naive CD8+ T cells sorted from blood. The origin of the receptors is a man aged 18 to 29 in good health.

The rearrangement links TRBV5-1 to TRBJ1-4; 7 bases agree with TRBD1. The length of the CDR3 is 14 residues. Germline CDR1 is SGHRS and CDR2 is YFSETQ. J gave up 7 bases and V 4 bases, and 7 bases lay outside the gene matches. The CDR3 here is CASSVQGVGEKLFF. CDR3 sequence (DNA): TGCGCCAGCAGCGTCCAGGGGGTCGGTGAAAAACTGTTTTTT.

Here the CDR3 reads CASSQDPGGGGYTF. The CDR3 DNA reads TGCGCCAGCAGCCAAGATCCCGGGGGCGGTGGCTACACCTTC. The gene calls are TRBV4-1 and TRBJ1-2, with D possibly being TRBD1 (6 bases). CDR1 and CDR2 (germline): MGHRA, YSYEKL. Trimming shortened V by 0 bases and J by 7 bases, and 12 bases separated the two germline ends. CDR3 length: 14 residues.

The CDR3 nucleotides are TGTGCCAGCAGTGAAGCGCGGGCCCGGACAGGGAATTACGAGCAGTACTTC. Its protein is CASSEARARTGNYEQYF. The rearrangement joins TRBV6-1 to TRBJ2-7; TRBD1 agrees at 8 bases. This CDR3 has 17 amino acids. Germline-derived CDR1 and CDR2 are MNHNS and SASEGT. V was clipped by 0 bases and J by 4 bases; unmatched bases: 11.

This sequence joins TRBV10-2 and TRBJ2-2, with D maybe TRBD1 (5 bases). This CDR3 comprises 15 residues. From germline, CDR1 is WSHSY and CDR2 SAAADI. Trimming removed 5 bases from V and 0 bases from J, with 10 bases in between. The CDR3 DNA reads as TGCGCCAGCAGTAGTCTAGGGGCGAACACCGGGGAGCTGTTTTTT. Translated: CASSSLGANTGELFF.

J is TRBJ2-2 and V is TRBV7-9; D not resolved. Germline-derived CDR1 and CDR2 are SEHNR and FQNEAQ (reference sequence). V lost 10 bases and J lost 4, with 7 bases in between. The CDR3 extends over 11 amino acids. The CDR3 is CATPSTGELFF. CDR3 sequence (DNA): TGTGCCACCCCTAGCACCGGGGAGCTGTTTTTT.

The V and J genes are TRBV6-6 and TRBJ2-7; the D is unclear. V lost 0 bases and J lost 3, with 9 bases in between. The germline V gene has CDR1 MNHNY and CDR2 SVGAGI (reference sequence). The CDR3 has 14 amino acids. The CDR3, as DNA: TGTGCCAGCAGTTACTCGACGGCAGTCTACGAGCAGTACTTC. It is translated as CASSYSTAVYEQYF.

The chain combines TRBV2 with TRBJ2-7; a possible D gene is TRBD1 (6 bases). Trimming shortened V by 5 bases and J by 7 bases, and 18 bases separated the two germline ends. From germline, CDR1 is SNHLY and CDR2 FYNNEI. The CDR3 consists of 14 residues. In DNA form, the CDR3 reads TGTGCCAGCAGTCCACCCCCAGGGGCCCTAGAGCAGTACTTC. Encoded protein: CASSPPPGALEQYF.

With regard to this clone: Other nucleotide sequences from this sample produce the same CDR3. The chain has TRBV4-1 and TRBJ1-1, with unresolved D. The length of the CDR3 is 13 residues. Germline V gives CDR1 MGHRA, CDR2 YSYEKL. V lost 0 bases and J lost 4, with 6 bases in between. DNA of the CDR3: TGCGCCAGCAGCCAAGATCGGAGCACTGAAGCTTTCTTT. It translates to CASSQDRSTEAFF.

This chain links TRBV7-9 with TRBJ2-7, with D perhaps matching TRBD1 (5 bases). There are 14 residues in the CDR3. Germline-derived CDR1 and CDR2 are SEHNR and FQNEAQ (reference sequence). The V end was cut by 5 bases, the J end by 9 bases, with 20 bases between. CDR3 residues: CASSPTTTLDTQYF. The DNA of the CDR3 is TGTGCCAGCAGCCCAACTACAACCCTGGACACGCAGTACTTC.

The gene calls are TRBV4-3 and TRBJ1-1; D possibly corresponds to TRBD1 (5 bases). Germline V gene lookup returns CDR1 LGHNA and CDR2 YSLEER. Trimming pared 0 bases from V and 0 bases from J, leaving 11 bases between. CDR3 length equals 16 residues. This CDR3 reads CASSQDGDLMNTEAFF. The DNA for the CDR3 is TGCGCCAGCAGCCAAGATGGGGACCTCATGAACACTGAAGCTTTCTTT.

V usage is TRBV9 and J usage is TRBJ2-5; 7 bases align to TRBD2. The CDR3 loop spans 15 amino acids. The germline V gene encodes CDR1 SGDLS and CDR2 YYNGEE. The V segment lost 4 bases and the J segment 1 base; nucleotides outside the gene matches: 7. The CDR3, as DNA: TGTGCCAGCAGCCGTTGGGGAGGGGCCCAAGAGACCCAGTACTTC. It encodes CASSRWGGAQETQYF.

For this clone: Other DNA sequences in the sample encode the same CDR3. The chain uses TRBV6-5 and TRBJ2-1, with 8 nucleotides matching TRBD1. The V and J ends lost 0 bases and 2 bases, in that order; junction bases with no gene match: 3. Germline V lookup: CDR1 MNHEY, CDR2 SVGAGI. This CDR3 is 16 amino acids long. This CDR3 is CASSYSDRGPYNEQFF. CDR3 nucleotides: TGTGCCAGCAGTTACTCTGACAGGGGACCCTACAATGAGCAGTTCTTC.

The CDR3 sequence is CASSLAKLWEQYF. The CDR3 DNA reads as TGCGCCAGCAGCTTGGCTAAGCTCTGGGAGCAGTACTTC. The chain recombines TRBV5-1 with TRBJ2-7; D gene uncertain. V was shortened by 0 bases and J by 7 bases, with 11 bases between the two germline ends. The CDR3 is made up of 13 amino acids. Germline lookup yields CDR1 SGHRS and CDR2 YFSETQ.

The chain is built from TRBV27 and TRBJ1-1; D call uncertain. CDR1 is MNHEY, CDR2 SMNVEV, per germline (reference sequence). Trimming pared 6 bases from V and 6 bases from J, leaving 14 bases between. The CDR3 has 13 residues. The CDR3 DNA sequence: TGTGCCAGCAGCCCGGGAAGTATGGCTGAAGCTTTCTTT. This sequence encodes CASSPGSMAEAFF.

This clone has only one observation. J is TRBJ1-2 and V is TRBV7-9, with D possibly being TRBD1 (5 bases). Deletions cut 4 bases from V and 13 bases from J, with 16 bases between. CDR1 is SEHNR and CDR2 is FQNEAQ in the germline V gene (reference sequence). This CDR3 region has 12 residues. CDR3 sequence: CASSWGEDLVTF. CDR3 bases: TGTGCCAGCAGCTGGGGGGAGGATCTGGTCACCTTC.

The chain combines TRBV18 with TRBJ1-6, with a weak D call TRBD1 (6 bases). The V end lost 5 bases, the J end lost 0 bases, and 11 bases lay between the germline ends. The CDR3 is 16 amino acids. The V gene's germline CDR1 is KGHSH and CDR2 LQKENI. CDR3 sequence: CASSWTDSSYNSPLHF. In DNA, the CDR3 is TGTGCCAGCTCATGGACGGACAGCTCCTATAATTCACCCCTCCACTTT. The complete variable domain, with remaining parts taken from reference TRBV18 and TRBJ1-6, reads NAGVMQNPRHLVRRRGQEARLRCSPMKGHSHVYWYRQLPEEGLKFMVYLQKENIIDESGMPKERFSAEFPKEGPSILRIQQVVRGDSAAYFCASSWTDSSYNSPLHFGNGTRLTVT.

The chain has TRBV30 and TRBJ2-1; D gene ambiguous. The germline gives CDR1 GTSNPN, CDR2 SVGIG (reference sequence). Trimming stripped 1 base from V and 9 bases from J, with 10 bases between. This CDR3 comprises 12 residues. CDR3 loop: CAWSATTTEQFF. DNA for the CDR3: TGTGCCTGGAGTGCAACTACCACTGAGCAGTTCTTC.

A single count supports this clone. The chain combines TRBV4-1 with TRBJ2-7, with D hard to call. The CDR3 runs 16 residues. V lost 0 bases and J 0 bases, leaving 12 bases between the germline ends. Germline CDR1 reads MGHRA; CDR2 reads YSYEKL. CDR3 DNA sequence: TGCGCCAGCAGCCAAGATTTCCCTTCGAGCTCCTACGAGCAGTACTTC. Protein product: CASSQDFPSSSYEQYF.

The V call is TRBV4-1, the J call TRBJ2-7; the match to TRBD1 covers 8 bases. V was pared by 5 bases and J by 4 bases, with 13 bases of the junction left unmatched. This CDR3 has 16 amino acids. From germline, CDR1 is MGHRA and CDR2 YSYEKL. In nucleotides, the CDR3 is TGCGCCAGCAGCTTAACGTCCGGGACAGGCCTATACGAGCAGTACTTC. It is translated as CASSLTSGTGLYEQYF.

The CDR3 is CASGFKGRVVTEAFF. The DNA of the CDR3 is TGTGCTAGTGGTTTTAAAGGCAGGGTCGTCACTGAAGCTTTCTTT. V gene TRBV12-5 combines with J gene TRBJ1-1; possible D gene TRBD1, 5 bases. The CDR3 is 15 residues long. The germline V gene has CDR1 LGHNT and CDR2 FRNRAP. Deletions cut 3 bases from V and 4 bases from J, with 15 bases between.

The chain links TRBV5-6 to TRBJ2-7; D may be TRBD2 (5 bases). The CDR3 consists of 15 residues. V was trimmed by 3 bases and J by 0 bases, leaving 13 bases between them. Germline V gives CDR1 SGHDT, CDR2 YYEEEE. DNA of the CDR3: TGTGCCAGCAGCTCGCTAAGCGGCAGCTCCTACGAGCAGTACTTC. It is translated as CASSSLSGSSYEQYF.

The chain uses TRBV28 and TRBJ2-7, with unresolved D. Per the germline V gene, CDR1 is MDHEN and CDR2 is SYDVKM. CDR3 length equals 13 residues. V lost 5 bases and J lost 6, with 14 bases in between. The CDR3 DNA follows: TGTGCCAGCAGTCCCCTGATAGCAGGCGAGCAGTACTTC. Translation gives CASSPLIAGEQYF.

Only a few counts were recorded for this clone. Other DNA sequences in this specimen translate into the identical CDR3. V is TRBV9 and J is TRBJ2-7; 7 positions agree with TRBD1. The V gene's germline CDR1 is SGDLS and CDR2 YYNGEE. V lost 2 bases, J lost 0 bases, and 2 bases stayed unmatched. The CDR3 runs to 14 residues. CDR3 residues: CASSVGTVSYEQYF. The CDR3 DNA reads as TGTGCCAGCAGCGTCGGGACAGTCTCCTACGAGCAGTACTTC.

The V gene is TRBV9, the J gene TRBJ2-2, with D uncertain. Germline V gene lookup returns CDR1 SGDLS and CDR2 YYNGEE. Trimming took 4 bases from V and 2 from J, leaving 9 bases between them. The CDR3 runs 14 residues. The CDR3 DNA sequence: TGTGCCAGCAGCCTCGACGGAAACACCGGGGAGCTGTTTTTT. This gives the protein CASSLDGNTGELFF.

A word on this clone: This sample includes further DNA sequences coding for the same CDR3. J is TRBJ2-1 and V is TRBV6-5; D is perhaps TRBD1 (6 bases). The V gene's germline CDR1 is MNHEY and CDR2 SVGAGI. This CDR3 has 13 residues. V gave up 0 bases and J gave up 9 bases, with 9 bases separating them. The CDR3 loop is CASSYSTGLEQFF. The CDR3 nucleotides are TGTGCCAGCAGTTACTCTACAGGGCTTGAGCAGTTCTTC.